This TCR beta chain emerged from a study of blood T cell repertoires in COVID-19. The CDR3 length is 17 residues. J lost 4 bases, V lost 0 bases, and 3 bases had no gene match. Per germline, CDR1 KGHSH and CDR2 LQKENI. TCRdb's table, derived via immunoSEQ multiplex PCR, lists solely in-frame clones and lacks some. The data show roughly 24,000 clones, about nine tenths seen once. Material: peripheral blood. The origin of this receptor is a man between 65 and 85 years old in a cohort sampled during active COVID-19. The chain uses TRBV18 and TRBJ2-2, with 12 nucleotides matching TRBD2. The CDR3 DNA reads TGTGCCAGCTCACCACCGGGACTAGCGGGTAGCACCGGGGAGCTGTTTTTT. Amino acid sequence: CASSPPGLAGSTGELFF.